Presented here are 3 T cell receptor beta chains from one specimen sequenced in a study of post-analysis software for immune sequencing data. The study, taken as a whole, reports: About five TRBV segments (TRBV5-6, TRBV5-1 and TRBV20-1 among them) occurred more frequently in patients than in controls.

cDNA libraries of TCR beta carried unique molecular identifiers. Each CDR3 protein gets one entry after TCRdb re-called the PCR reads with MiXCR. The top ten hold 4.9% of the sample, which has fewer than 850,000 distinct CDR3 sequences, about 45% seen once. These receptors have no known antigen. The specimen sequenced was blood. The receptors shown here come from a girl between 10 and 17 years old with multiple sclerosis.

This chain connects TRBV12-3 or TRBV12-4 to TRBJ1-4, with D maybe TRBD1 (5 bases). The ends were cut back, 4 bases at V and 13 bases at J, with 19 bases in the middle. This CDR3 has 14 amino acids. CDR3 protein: CASSSTGTSGGLFF. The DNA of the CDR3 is TGTGCCAGCAGTTCGACCGGGACTAGCGGGGGACTGTTTTTT.

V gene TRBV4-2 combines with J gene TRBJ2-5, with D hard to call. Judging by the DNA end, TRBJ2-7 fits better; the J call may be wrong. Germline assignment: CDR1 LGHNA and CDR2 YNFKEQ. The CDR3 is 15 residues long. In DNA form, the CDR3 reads TGTGCCAGCAGCCAAGTAAAGGGATTAATCTACGAGCAGTACTTC. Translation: CASSQVKGLIYEQYF.

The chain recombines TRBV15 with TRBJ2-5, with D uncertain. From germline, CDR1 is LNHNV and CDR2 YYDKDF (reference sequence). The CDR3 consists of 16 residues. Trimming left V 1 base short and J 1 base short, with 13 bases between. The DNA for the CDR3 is TGTGCCACCAGCAGAGTAGACTCAGACCCCCAAGAGACCCAGTACTTC. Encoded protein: CATSRVDSDPQETQYF.